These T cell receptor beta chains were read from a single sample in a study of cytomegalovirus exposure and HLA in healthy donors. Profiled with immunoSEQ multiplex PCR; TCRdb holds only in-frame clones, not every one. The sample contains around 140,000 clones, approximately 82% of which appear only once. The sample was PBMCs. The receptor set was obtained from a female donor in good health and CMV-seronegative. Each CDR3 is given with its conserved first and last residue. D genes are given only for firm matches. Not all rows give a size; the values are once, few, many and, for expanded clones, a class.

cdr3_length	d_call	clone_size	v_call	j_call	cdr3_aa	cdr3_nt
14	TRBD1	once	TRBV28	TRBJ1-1	CASSLDRGGTEAFF	TGTGCCAGCAGTCTGGACAGGGGAGGCACTGAAGCTTTCTTT
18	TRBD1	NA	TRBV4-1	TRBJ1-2	CASSPARTGRKHRYGYTF	TGCGCCAGCAGCCCCGCCAGGACAGGGCGAAAGCATCGTTATGGCTACACCTTC
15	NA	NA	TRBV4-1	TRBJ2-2	CASRDQTGIAEELFF	TGCGCCAGCAGAGATCAGACAGGGATAGCGGAGGAGCTGTTTTTT
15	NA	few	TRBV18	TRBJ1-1	CASSPPGSLNTEAFF	TGTGCCAGCTCACCACCGGGCAGCTTGAACACTGAAGCTTTCTTT
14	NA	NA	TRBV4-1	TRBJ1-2	CASSQVGGIRGYTF	TGCGCCAGCAGCCAAGTAGGAGGAATCAGAGGCTACACCTTC
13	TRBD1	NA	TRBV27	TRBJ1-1	CASSLSPGTVAFF	TGTGCCAGCAGTTTATCCCCCGGGACAGTCGCTTTCTTT
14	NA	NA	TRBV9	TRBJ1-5	CASSVGGGNQPQHF	TGTGCCAGCAGCGTAGGAGGGGGAAATCAGCCCCAGCATTTT
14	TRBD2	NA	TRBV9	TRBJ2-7	CASSVGLAEFEQYF	TGTGCCAGCAGCGTAGGTCTAGCGGAATTCGAGCAGTACTTC
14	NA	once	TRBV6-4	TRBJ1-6	CASSDSGDNSPLHF	TGTGCCAGCAGTGACTCAGGGGATAATTCACCCCTCCACTTT
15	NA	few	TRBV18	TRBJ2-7	CASSPRTTPDYEQYF	TGTGCCAGCTCACCCCGGACTACCCCAGACTACGAGCAGTACTTC
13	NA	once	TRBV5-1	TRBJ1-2	CASSLGQNYGYTF	TGCGCCAGCAGCTTGGGACAGAACTATGGCTACACCTTC
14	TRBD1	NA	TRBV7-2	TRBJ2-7	CASSYRTGSYEQYF	TGTGCCAGCAGCTACCGGACAGGGTCCTACGAGCAGTACTTC
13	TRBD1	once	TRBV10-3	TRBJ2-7	CATHDRGSYEQYF	TGTGCCACCCATGACAGGGGCTCCTACGAGCAGTACTTC
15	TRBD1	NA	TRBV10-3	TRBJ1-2	CAIRSGTGANYGYTF	TGTGCCATCAGATCAGGGACAGGCGCTAACTATGGCTACACCTTC
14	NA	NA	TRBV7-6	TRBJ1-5	CASSLGRVHQPQHF	TGTGCCAGCAGCTTGGGCAGGGTGCATCAGCCCCAGCATTTT
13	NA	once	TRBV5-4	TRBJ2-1	CASSHTLGDEQFF	TGTGCCAGCAGCCACACGCTCGGGGATGAGCAGTTCTTC
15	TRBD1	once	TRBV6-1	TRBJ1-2	CASSAGTGGSYGYTF	TGTGCCAGCAGTGCGGGGACAGGGGGTTCCTATGGCTACACCTTC
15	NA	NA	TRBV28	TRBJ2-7	CASSLSYRAYYEQYF	TGTGCCAGCAGTTTAAGTTACAGGGCGTACTACGAGCAGTACTTC
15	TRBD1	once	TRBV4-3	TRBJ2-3	CASSHRQGPSNTQYF	TGCGCCAGCAGCCACCGACAGGGGCCGAGTAATACGCAGTATTTT
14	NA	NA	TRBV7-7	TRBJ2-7	CASSASTGSYEQYF	TGTGCTAGCAGCGCATCTACAGGATCGTACGAGCAGTACTTC
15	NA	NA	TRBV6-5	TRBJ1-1	CASSRRDTLNTEAFF	TGTGCCAGCAGCCGCCGGGACACCCTGAACACTGAAGCTTTCTTT
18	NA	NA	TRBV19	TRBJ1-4	CASSRPGHKAATNEKLFF	TGTGCCAGTAGTCGCCCTGGACACAAGGCTGCAACTAATGAAAAACTGTTTTTT
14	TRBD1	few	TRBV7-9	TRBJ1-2	CASSLVQGARGYTF	TGTGCCAGCAGCTTGGTACAGGGGGCGCGCGGCTACACCTTC
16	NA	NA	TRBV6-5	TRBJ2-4	CASSYGSQGTKNIQYF	TGTGCCAGCAGTTACGGGTCTCAGGGCACCAAAAACATTCAGTACTTC
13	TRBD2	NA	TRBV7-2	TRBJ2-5	CASSRGGEETQYF	TGTGCCAGCAGCCGTGGGGGGGAAGAGACCCAGTACTTC
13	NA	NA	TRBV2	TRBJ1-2	CASSVVNGDGYTF	TGTGCCAGCAGTGTGGTAAACGGAGATGGCTACACCTTC
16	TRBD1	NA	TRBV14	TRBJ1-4	CASSPPDRVKNEKLFF	TGTGCCAGCAGCCCCCCAGACAGGGTGAAAAACGAAAAACTGTTTTTT
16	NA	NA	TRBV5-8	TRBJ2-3	CASSRGSSRGTDTQYF	TGTGCCAGCAGCCGCGGGTCCTCCCGAGGGACAGATACGCAGTATTTT
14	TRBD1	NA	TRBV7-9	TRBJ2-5	CASSPGTGRETQYF	TGTGCCAGCAGCCCCGGGACAGGGAGGGAGACCCAGTACTTC
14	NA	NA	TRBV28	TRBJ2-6	CASRDRSGANVLTF	TGTGCCAGCAGGGACAGATCTGGGGCCAACGTCCTGACTTTC
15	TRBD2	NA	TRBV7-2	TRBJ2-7	CASSGGLAPTYEQYF	TGTGCCAGCAGCGGAGGACTAGCGCCGACCTACGAGCAGTACTTC
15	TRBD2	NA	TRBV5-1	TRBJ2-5	CASSLGLATQETQYF	TGCGCCAGCAGCTTGGGACTAGCTACCCAAGAGACCCAGTACTTC
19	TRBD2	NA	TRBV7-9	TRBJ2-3	CASSPTIGTSGQSTDTQYF	TGTGCCAGCAGCCCTACTATCGGGACTAGCGGACAGAGCACAGATACGCAGTATTTT
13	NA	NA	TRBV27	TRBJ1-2	CASSRVANYGYTF	TGTGCCAGCTCGAGGGTAGCTAACTATGGCTACACCTTC
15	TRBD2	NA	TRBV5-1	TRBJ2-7	CASSSLAGGVYEQYF	TGCGCCAGCAGCTCGTTAGCGGGAGGCGTCTACGAGCAGTACTTC
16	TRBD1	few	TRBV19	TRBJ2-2	CASSTPRGQYTGELFF	TGTGCCAGTAGTACCCCAAGGGGGCAATACACCGGGGAGCTGTTTTTT
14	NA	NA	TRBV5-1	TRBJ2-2	CASSLLTVTGELFF	TGCGCCAGCAGCCTTCTCACAGTGACCGGGGAGCTGTTTTTT
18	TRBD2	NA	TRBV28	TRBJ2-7	CASTPAPGRPTLTYEQYF	TGTGCCAGCACCCCCGCCCCCGGGAGGCCAACCCTTACCTACGAGCAGTACTTC
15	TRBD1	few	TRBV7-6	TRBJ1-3	CASSPGQGGGNTIYF	TGTGCCAGCAGCCCGGGACAGGGAGGTGGAAACACCATATATTTT
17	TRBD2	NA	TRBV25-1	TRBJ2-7	CASSGWLAGGSSYEQYF	TGTGCCAGCAGTGGGTGGCTAGCGGGAGGAAGCTCCTACGAGCAGTACTTC
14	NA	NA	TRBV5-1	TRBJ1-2	CASSLAGGDYGYTF	TGCGCCAGCAGCCTAGCCGGGGGTGACTATGGCTACACCTTC